Following are 28 T cell receptor beta chains from one sample sequenced in a study of T cells in Graves' hyperthyroidism and ophthalmopathy. Authors of the study amplified TCR beta CDR3 regions from RNA transcripts. First-round RT-PCR of the TCR CDR3 relied on the HTBI primer set. TCRdb analysed the multiplex PCR reads with MiXCR anew, one entry per CDR3 protein. The repertoire has roughly 290,000 distinct CDR3 sequences, about an eighth of them found once; the top ten carry 6% to 8%. Sequencing was carried out using blood. These receptors originate from a woman between 25 and 40 years old with Graves' hyperthyroidism that later progressed to Graves' ophthalmopathy.

The rearrangement uses TRBV19 and TRBJ2-1; no firm D call. V lost 5 bases and J 5 bases, leaving 10 bases between the germline ends. This CDR3 contains 13 residues. In germline, CDR1 is LNHDA, CDR2 SQIVND (reference sequence). CDR3 loop: CASSPAGDNEQFF. The CDR3 DNA reads TGTGCCAGTAGTCCCGCTGGTGACAATGAGCAGTTCTTC.

This clonotype was counted at least ten times. The V and J genes are TRBV20-1 and TRBJ2-7; 7 bases fit TRBD2. V was clipped by 0 bases and J by 7 bases; unmatched bases: 9. Looked up from germline, CDR1 is DFQATT and CDR2 is SNEGSKA (reference sequence). The CDR3 sequence is 14 residues long. In DNA form, the CDR3 reads TGCAGTGCTAGAGAGTGGGGAGGGGCCGGAGAGCAGTACTTC. It is translated as CSAREWGGAGEQYF.

This clonotype was picked up many times. The rearrangement links TRBV3-1 to TRBJ1-1; no definite D call. Looked up from germline, CDR1 is LGHDT and CDR2 is YNNKEL (reference sequence). Trimming cost V 6 bases and J 10 bases, with 15 bases left between them. The CDR3 runs to 12 residues. CDR3 sequence reads: CASRSPEGTAFF. The CDR3 coding sequence is TGTGCCAGCAGAAGCCCGGAGGGTACAGCTTTCTTT.

The chain employs TRBV20-1 and TRBJ2-4; the match to TRBD1 covers 7 bases. This CDR3 has 13 residues. V was pared by 3 bases and J by 8 bases, with 7 bases of the junction left unmatched. Germline V CDR1 and CDR2: DFQATT, SNEGSKA (reference sequence). The CDR3 DNA follows: TGCAGTGCTAGGGACAGGATAGTGGACATTCAGTACTTC. Amino acids: CSARDRIVDIQYF.

This chain uses TRBV4-1 with TRBJ2-7; the match to TRBD2 covers 8 bases. From germline, CDR1 is MGHRA and CDR2 YSYEKL. Unmatched junction bases numbered 27, after V lost 0 bases and J lost 5 bases. This CDR3 has 22 amino acids. CDR3 sequence reads: CASSQESLKNLRTGTRSDEQYF. The CDR3 DNA sequence: TGCGCCAGCAGCCAAGAAAGTTTGAAGAACCTTAGAACCGGGACTAGAAGCGACGAGCAGTACTTC.

This clonotype was seen more than once but under ten times. This sequence joins TRBV6-1 and TRBJ2-2; D uncertain. CDR1 is MNHNS, CDR2 SASEGT, per germline. Trimming stripped 7 bases from V and 6 bases from J, with 6 bases between. The CDR3 extends over 11 amino acids. This chain's CDR3 is CASTKSGELFF. The CDR3 bases are TGTGCCAGCACAAAGTCCGGGGAGCTGTTTTTT.

The V and J genes are TRBV4-1 and TRBJ2-5; D perhaps matches TRBD2 (6 bases). The CDR3 extends over 14 amino acids. Germline CDR1 reads MGHRA; CDR2 reads YSYEKL. V was shortened by 1 base and J by 5 bases, with 11 bases between the two germline ends. CDR3 bases: TGCGCCAGCAGCCAAGTAGGCGGGGCGGAGACCCAGTACTTC. Translated, it gives CASSQVGGAETQYF.

This clonotype showed up many times. The rearrangement links TRBV7-9 to TRBJ2-5; TRBD1 or TRBD2 may be the D gene (5 bases each). V lost 6 bases, J lost 5 bases, and 13 bases lay in between. Germline CDR1 SEHNR, CDR2 FQNEAQ (reference sequence). The CDR3 consists of 13 residues. The CDR3 DNA follows: TGTGCCAGCAGGGGGGATGCCCGGGAGACCCAGTACTTC. Encoded protein: CASRGDARETQYF.

This clonotype was observed at least ten times. The gene calls are TRBV7-9 and TRBJ1-1, with D hard to call. The germline CDR1 and CDR2 sequences are SEHNR and FQNEAQ (reference sequence). The CDR3 consists of 15 residues. The V and J ends lost 3 bases and 1 base respectively, with 12 bases between them. CDR3 region: CASSFDTSGNTEAFF. CDR3 nucleotides: TGTGCCAGCAGCTTCGACACCTCTGGGAACACTGAAGCTTTCTTT.

This clonotype was counted ten times or more. The rearrangement links TRBV30 to TRBJ1-4; D uncertain. With 0 bases removed from V and 8 bases from J, the gap between germline ends came to 16 bases. Germline CDR1 is GTSNPN and CDR2 is SVGIG (reference sequence). The CDR3 contains 15 residues. CDR3 bases: TGTGCCTGGAGTGTACTTGGGTTTCCTGAGGAAAAACTGTTTTTT. It specifies CAWSVLGFPEEKLFF. The full variable domain, its missing parts supplied by reference TRBV30 and TRBJ1-4, is SQTIHQWPATLVQPVGSPLSLECTVEGTSNPNLYWYRQAAGRGLQLLFYSVGIGQISSEVPQNLSASRPQDRQFILSSKKLLLSDSGFYLCAWSVLGFPEEKLFFGSGTQLSVL.

This clonotype showed up many times. The chain links TRBV20-1 to TRBJ2-7; 7 bases agree with TRBD2. The CDR3 has 13 residues. Germline trimming cut 7 bases from V and 3 bases from J; bases unmatched to any gene: 9. CDR1 and CDR2 (germline): DFQATT, SNEGSKA (reference sequence). CDR3: CSGERGGVYEQYF. In DNA, the CDR3 is TGCAGTGGTGAGCGGGGAGGAGTCTACGAGCAGTACTTC.

This clonotype was seen repeatedly, ten times or more. The junction departs from germline at one end; a sequencing error may be responsible. V and J are TRBV7-7 and TRBJ2-1; possible D gene TRBD2, 5 bases. In germline, CDR1 is SSHAT, CDR2 FNYEAQ (reference sequence). The CDR3 is 17 amino acids. The CDR3 is CASSPLASGEGLGEQFF. The CDR3 coding sequence is TGTGCTAGCAGCCCCCTCGCCAGCGGAGAAGGGTTGGGTGAGCAGTTCTTC.

In its sample, this clonotype was seen many times. The chain has TRBV6-2 or TRBV6-3 and TRBJ2-2; TRBD2 matches at 10 bases. CDR3 length: 19 residues. Germline values: CDR1 MNHEY, CDR2 SVGEGT. V was pared by 6 bases and J by 7 bases, with 20 bases of the junction left unmatched. The CDR3 nucleotides are TGTGCCAGCAGCCCAATATCCTCAGGGCTAGCGGGAGCTAACGGGGAGCTGTTTTTT. Protein product: CASSPISSGLAGANGELFF.

The rearrangement uses TRBV7-9 and TRBJ1-2, with 10 bases identical to TRBD1. Germline V gene lookup returns CDR1 SEHNR and CDR2 FQNEAQ (reference sequence). The CDR3 runs 16 residues. V gave up 2 bases and J gave up 1 base; unmatched junction bases: 4. The CDR3, as DNA: TGTGCCAGCAGCTTACCCCGGACAGGGGGTAACTATGGCTACACCTTC. Its translation is CASSLPRTGGNYGYTF.

At least ten counts were recorded for this clonotype. The V gene is TRBV27, the J gene TRBJ1-2; no clear D. V was clipped by 8 bases and J by 4 bases, with 17 bases between them. Germline CDR1 reads MNHEY; CDR2 reads SMNVEV (reference sequence). CDR3 length equals 14 residues. CDR3 amino acids: CASSPGGRGYGYTF. The CDR3 nucleotides are TGTGCCAGCTCCCCCGGCGGTCGTGGCTATGGCTACACCTTC.

The table lists this clonotype with many counts. V and J are TRBV28 and TRBJ2-1; 7 positions agree with TRBD2. The CDR3 sequence is 14 residues long. Per germline, CDR1 MDHEN and CDR2 SYDVKM. With V trimmed by 2 bases and J by 7 bases, 5 bases remained unmatched. The CDR3 loop reads CASSLMREGNEQFF. The CDR3 nucleotides are TGTGCCAGCAGTTTAATGAGGGAGGGGAATGAGCAGTTCTTC.

The chain uses TRBV6-1 and TRBJ1-4, with D possibly being TRBD1 (6 bases). CDR3 length: 15 residues. The V gene's germline CDR1 is MNHNS and CDR2 SASEGT. Trimming pared 6 bases from V and 8 bases from J, leaving 19 bases between. The CDR3 spells CASRQPGQPGEKLFF. CDR3 nucleotide sequence: TGTGCCAGCAGACAACCTGGACAGCCGGGAGAAAAACTGTTTTTT.

This clonotype was observed a handful of times. The junction differs from germline at one of its ends, possibly a read error. The chain joins TRBV20-1 to TRBJ2-1, with D perhaps given as TRBD1 or TRBD2 (5 bases each). Germline CDR1 is DFQATT and CDR2 is SNEGSKA (reference sequence). The CDR3 loop spans 15 amino acids. This chain's CDR3 is CSARDGTSSYNEQFF. CDR3 bases: TGCAGTGCTCGAGACGGGACCAGCTCCTACAATGAGCAGTTCTTC.

This clonotype appeared many times. This sequence joins TRBV3-1 and TRBJ2-7, with 7 bases fitting TRBD2. CDR1 and CDR2 (germline): LGHDT, YNNKEL (reference sequence). CDR3 length: 14 amino acids. With 5 bases clipped from V and 2 bases from J, the junction kept 6 bases outside the gene matches. The CDR3 bases are TGTGCCAGCAGCTCTGGACTAGAAACCTACGAGCAGTACTTC. As protein: CASSSGLETYEQYF.

Ten or more counts support this clonotype. V and J are TRBV24-1 and TRBJ2-1, with TRBD2 matching 10 bases. J was trimmed by 0 bases and V by 1 base; bases with no gene match: 8. Germline-derived CDR1 and CDR2 are KGHDR and SFDVKD. The CDR3 covers 19 residues. CDR3 DNA sequence: TGTGCCACCAGTGATTTCCGAGCGGGAGGGCGAAGCTCCTACAATGAGCAGTTCTTC. It is translated as CATSDFRAGGRSSYNEQFF.

This clonotype was observed many times. The CDR3 DNA follows: TGTGCCACCAGCAGAGCGCGGGAATACAATGAGCAGTTCTTC. Encoded protein: CATSRAREYNEQFF. J is TRBJ2-1 and V is TRBV15; D may be TRBD2 (6 bases). Per the germline V gene, CDR1 is LNHNV and CDR2 is YYDKDF (reference sequence). V lost 1 base and J lost 4, with 8 bases in between. The CDR3 contains 14 residues.

As for this clonotype: A much larger clone lies a single base off, so this may be a read error. The chain combines TRBV20-1 with TRBJ2-1; 9 bases are a match to TRBD2. The tail of the sequence fits TRBJ2-7 better, so the J call may be wrong. Germline V gene lookup returns CDR1 DFQATT and CDR2 SNEGSKA (reference sequence). This CDR3 contains 17 residues. The CDR3 bases are TGCAGTGTTCCCGCTCGACTAGCGGTTAGCTCCTACAATGAGCAGTACTTC. Its protein product is CSVPARLAVSSYNEQYF.

This chain uses TRBV6-4 with TRBJ2-2; D is ambiguous. Trimming took 10 bases from V and 2 from J, leaving 5 bases between them. Germline CDR1 reads MRHNA; CDR2 reads SNTAGT. This CDR3 spans 11 amino acids. CDR3 DNA sequence: TGTGCCACCCGCAACACCGGGGAGCTGTTTTTT. Translation: CATRNTGELFF.

This clonotype came up many times. The rearrangement links TRBV6-2 or TRBV6-3 to TRBJ2-5, with D possibly matching TRBD1 (5 bases). Germline values: CDR1 MNHEY, CDR2 SVGEGT. This CDR3 spans 14 amino acids. Trimming left V 7 bases short and J 6 bases short, with 18 bases between. The CDR3 here is CASTRTRGEQTQYF. CDR3 sequence (DNA): TGTGCCAGCACCAGAACAAGGGGCGAGCAGACCCAGTACTTC.

This clonotype was recorded at least ten times. This rearrangement joins TRBV6-2 or TRBV6-3 to TRBJ1-1, with D unresolved. Trimming took off 0 bases at V and 5 bases at J, with 16 bases between the two ends. Germline V gene data show CDR1 as MNHEY and CDR2 as SVGEGT. CDR3 length: 16 residues. CDR3 DNA sequence: TGTGCCAGCAGTTACTCTACCCCGGGCACGGGAACTGAAGCTTTCTTT. Translating gives CASSYSTPGTGTEAFF.

This chain joins TRBV5-4 and TRBJ2-7; 9 positions match TRBD2. The CDR3 has 16 residues. CDR1 SGHNT and CDR2 YYREEE come from the germline V gene (reference sequence). Trimming cost V 4 bases and J 2 bases; bases outside gene matches: 10. CDR3 protein: CASSLPLLAGTYEQYF. In DNA form, the CDR3 reads TGTGCCAGCAGCCTACCCCTCCTAGCGGGGACCTACGAGCAGTACTTC. Supplemented by reference TRBV5-4 and TRBJ2-7, the full variable domain reads ETGVTQSPTHLIKTRGQQVTLRCSSQSGHNTVSWYQQALGQGPQFIFQYYREEENGRGNFPPRFSGLQFPNYSSELNVNALELDDSALYLCASSLPLLAGTYEQYFGPGTRLTVT.

This clonotype was recorded at least ten times. This chain links TRBV18 with TRBJ1-1; no clear D. Germline assignment: CDR1 KGHSH and CDR2 LQKENI. The V gene lost 3 bases and the J gene lost 1 base, with 9 bases spanning the gap. The CDR3 is 14 residues long. This chain's CDR3 is CASSPAGRNTEAFF. The CDR3 bases are TGTGCCAGCTCACCGGCGGGCAGGAACACTGAAGCTTTCTTT.

This clonotype has ten or more counts. The chain combines TRBV28 with TRBJ1-2; TRBD1 is a possible D gene (6 bases). CDR1 and CDR2 from the germline V gene are MDHEN and SYDVKM. The CDR3 is 16 amino acids. The germline V and J ends were trimmed by 7 bases and 4 bases, with 22 bases remaining between them. Here the CDR3 DNA reads TGTGCCAGCACCACGCCACTTACAGGGATCTCCTATGGCTACACCTTC. Amino acid sequence: CASTTPLTGISYGYTF.